These T cell receptor beta chains were read from a single sample in a study of spatial heterogeneity in lung cancer. TCRdb processed the 5' RACE reads anew with MiXCR; each CDR3 protein has one entry. The sample records over 25,000 distinct CDR3 sequences, 7.5% to 10% being singletons. The starting material was PBMCs, obtained at surgery. All receptors derive from a female donor with early-stage non-small cell lung cancer. Both conserved end residues are part of each CDR3. Fields, in order: clone size, V gene, J gene, D gene, CDR3 protein, CDR3 DNA. The D gene is left open where the match is weak. Clone size, where shown, is once, few, many, or a class for clones that have expanded.

many	TRBV27	TRBJ2-1	TRBD2	CAIREWASGKSGEQFF	TGTGCCATCCGCGAGTGGGCTAGCGGGAAGTCAGGTGAGCAGTTCTTC
-	TRBV7-2	TRBJ2-4	-	CASSLNSRLAKNIQYF	TGTGCCAGCAGCTTAAACAGTAGACTAGCCAAAAACATTCAGTACTTC
many	TRBV4-2	TRBJ2-2	TRBD2	CASSQGLAGSNTGELFF	TGTGCCAGCAGCCAAGGACTAGCGGGATCGAACACCGGGGAGCTGTTTTTT
many	TRBV12-3/TRBV12-4	TRBJ1-5	-	CASSFHSNQPQHF	TGTGCCAGCAGTTTCCATAGCAATCAGCCCCAGCATTTT
-	TRBV5-1	TRBJ2-1	TRBD2	CASSPGLAGIEQFF	TGCGCCAGCAGCCCCGGACTAGCGGGAATTGAGCAGTTCTTC
many	TRBV29-1	TRBJ2-7	TRBD1	CSVLTGPYEQYF	TGCAGCGTTCTGACAGGGCCCTACGAGCAGTACTTC
few	TRBV7-2	TRBJ2-1	TRBD2	CASSRLAGGPENEQFF	TGTGCCAGCAGCCGACTAGCGGGAGGGCCGGAAAATGAGCAGTTCTTC
medium-sized	TRBV12-3/TRBV12-4	TRBJ2-3	-	CASSSSTDTQYF	TGTGCCAGCAGTTCTAGCACAGATACGCAGTATTTT
-	TRBV19	TRBJ1-2	TRBD1	CASRDSDRVRGYTF	TGTGCCAGTAGAGACTCGGACAGGGTTCGTGGCTACACCTTC
few	TRBV28	TRBJ1-1	-	CASSFAGNTEAFF	TGTGCCAGCAGTTTTGCCGGGAATACTGAAGCTTTCTTT
many	TRBV19	TRBJ2-6	-	CASSTSGRGWSGANVLTF	TGTGCCAGTAGTACTTCGGGTAGGGGTTGGTCTGGGGCCAACGTCCTGACTTTC
-	TRBV6-6	TRBJ2-7	-	CASTADGRYEQYF	TGTGCCAGCACCGCGGACGGTCGCTACGAGCAGTACTTC
-	TRBV9	TRBJ1-1	-	CASSVGNRDTEDFF	TGTGCCAGCAGCGTAGGTAACAGGGACACTGAAGATTTCTTT
many	TRBV5-4	TRBJ2-5	-	CASSFYRVEETQYF	TGTGCCAGCAGCTTTTACAGGGTTGAGGAGACCCAGTACTTC
many	TRBV28	TRBJ2-4	TRBD2	CASRAGTSTDIQYF	TGTGCCAGCAGAGCCGGGACTAGCACCGACATTCAGTACTTC
few	TRBV24-1	TRBJ1-5	-	CATLKQEVNQPQHF	TGTGCCACCTTGAAACAGGAGGTGAATCAGCCCCAGCATTTT
-	TRBV7-2	TRBJ2-3	TRBD1	CASSRQGYTDTQYF	TGTGCCAGCAGCCGACAGGGGTACACAGATACGCAGTATTTT
few	TRBV12-3/TRBV12-4	TRBJ1-1	-	CASSLGETEAFF	TGTGCCAGCAGTTTAGGCGAGACTGAAGCTTTCTTT
few	TRBV4-1	TRBJ2-6	TRBD2	CASGSGTSIFYGANVLTF	TGCGCCAGCGGATCCGGGACTAGCATTTTTTATGGGGCCAACGTCCTGACTTTC
many	TRBV23-1	TRBJ2-3	-	CASSQSDKSQYF	TGCGCCAGCAGTCAATCCGACAAATCACAGTATTTT
many	TRBV30	TRBJ2-1	-	CAWSTQRGLRSYNEQFF	TGTGCCTGGAGCACTCAAAGGGGACTCCGTTCCTACAATGAGCAGTTCTTC
few	TRBV12-3/TRBV12-4	TRBJ1-6	-	CASRLNSPLHF	TGTGCCAGCAGGCTAAATTCACCCCTCCACTTT
many	TRBV6-1	TRBJ2-3	-	CASSQPARDTQYF	TGTGCCAGCAGCCAGCCAGCGCGAGATACGCAGTATTTT
many	TRBV13	TRBJ2-4	-	CASSLTKNIQYF	TGTGCCAGCAGCTTAACCAAAAACATTCAGTACTTC
many	TRBV21-1	TRBJ2-2	-	CASSNQRLAGGTGELFF	TGTGCCAGCAGCAATCAAAGACTAGCGGGAGGAACCGGGGAGCTGTTTTTT
-	TRBV2	TRBJ1-1	-	CASTRKTGTEAFF	TGTGCCAGCACCAGGAAGACCGGCACTGAAGCTTTCTTT
many	TRBV7-3	TRBJ2-3	-	CASSRRGSTDTQYF	TGTGCCAGCAGCCGACGGGGTAGCACAGATACGCAGTATTTT
many	TRBV27	TRBJ2-7	-	CASSLSVAATYEQYF	TGTGCCAGCAGTTTATCAGTAGCGGCAACCTACGAGCAGTACTTC
few	TRBV29-1	TRBJ2-5	-	CSVRESQETQYF	TGCAGCGTCCGGGAAAGCCAAGAGACCCAGTACTTC
many	TRBV27	TRBJ2-3	TRBD2	CASSTQLAAGLVDTQYF	TGTGCCAGCAGTACCCAGCTAGCGGCCGGCCTTGTTGATACGCAGTATTTT
many	TRBV19	TRBJ2-1	-	CASTFDPRLNEQFF	TGTGCCAGTACCTTCGACCCGCGACTCAATGAGCAGTTCTTC
many	TRBV11-2	TRBJ1-2	-	CASSLESYGYTF	TGTGCCAGCAGCTTAGAAAGCTATGGCTACACCTTC
many	TRBV7-9	TRBJ1-1	-	CASSLAGGRATEAFF	TGTGCCAGCAGCTTAGCGGGAGGGAGGGCCACTGAAGCTTTCTTT
few	TRBV9	TRBJ2-3	-	CASSRNTDTQYF	TGTGCCAGCAGCCGAAACACAGATACGCAGTATTTT
few	TRBV4-2	TRBJ1-5	-	CASSQDAQGNQPQHF	TGTGCCAGCAGCCAAGACGCCCAGGGGAATCAGCCCCAGCATTTT
many	TRBV7-6	TRBJ2-5	TRBD2	CASSLVGLAGFQETQYF	TGTGCCAGCAGCTTAGTCGGTCTAGCGGGATTCCAAGAGACCCAGTACTTC
many	TRBV7-3	TRBJ2-3	-	CASSLYQRADTQYF	TGTGCCAGCAGCTTATACCAAAGGGCAGATACGCAGTATTTT
few	TRBV20-1	TRBJ2-7	TRBD2	CSARDSGTSGILTQQYF	TGCAGTGCTAGAGATAGTGGGACTAGCGGAATCCTTACTCAGCAGTACTTC
few	TRBV9	TRBJ2-2	-	CASSDGVGVTGELFF	TGTGCCAGCAGCGACGGGGTGGGAGTCACCGGGGAGCTGTTTTTT
many	TRBV7-8	TRBJ1-2	-	CASSLVHGNYGYTF	TGTGCCAGCAGCTTAGTTCACGGGAACTATGGCTACACCTTC
large	TRBV20-1	TRBJ1-4	TRBD1	CSARPGQPNEKLFF	TGCAGTGCTAGACCGGGACAGCCGAATGAAAAACTGTTTTTT
many	TRBV12-3/TRBV12-4	TRBJ1-5	-	CASSLLGSNQPQHF	TGTGCCAGCAGCTTGCTAGGGTCAAATCAGCCCCAGCATTTT
-	TRBV7-9	TRBJ2-1	TRBD2	CASSSTSGWPYNEQFF	TGTGCCAGCAGCTCCACTAGCGGTTGGCCCTACAATGAGCAGTTCTTC
-	TRBV7-9	TRBJ2-1	-	CASSSLFNRQGGSYNEQFF	TGTGCCAGCAGCTCCCTCTTCAACCGGCAGGGCGGCTCCTACAATGAGCAGTTCTTC
few	TRBV5-1	TRBJ2-1	TRBD2	CASSPGGTYNEQFF	TGCGCCAGCAGCCCGGGAGGAACCTACAATGAGCAGTTCTTC
-	TRBV11-2	TRBJ2-5	TRBD2	CASSMGTSGSGRAQYF	TGTGCCAGCAGCATGGGGACTAGCGGGAGCGGGAGGGCCCAGTACTTC
-	TRBV25-1	TRBJ1-6	-	CASSEYKVNSPLHF	TGTGCCAGCAGTGAATATAAAGTTAATTCACCCCTCCACTTT
few	TRBV7-9	TRBJ2-1	TRBD2	CASSFPVIAGGSYNEQFF	TGTGCCAGCAGCTTCCCTGTAATAGCGGGAGGGTCCTACAATGAGCAGTTCTTC
many	TRBV10-3	TRBJ1-2	TRBD1	CAIKPGQGDGYTF	TGTGCCATCAAACCGGGACAGGGGGACGGCTACACCTTC
many	TRBV7-2	TRBJ2-1	TRBD2	CASSPDPGVAGGHYNEQFF	TGTGCCAGCAGCCCCGACCCCGGGGTAGCGGGAGGTCACTACAATGAGCAGTTCTTC
many	TRBV19	TRBJ2-1	-	CASSTLVNEQFF	TGTGCCAGTAGTACCCTAGTCAATGAGCAGTTCTTC
-	TRBV18	TRBJ2-5	TRBD1	CASSLTGTGQETQYF	TGTGCCAGCTCACTTACCGGGACAGGACAAGAGACCCAGTACTTC
few	TRBV5-1	TRBJ2-1	TRBD2	CASSLLAGNTYNEQFF	TGCGCCAGCAGTTTACTAGCGGGAAACACCTACAATGAGCAGTTCTTC